This T cell receptor (beta chain) was sequenced in a study of regulatory T cells in long-lasting Graves disease. Study observations and caveats: Segments TRBV28, TRBJ1-2 and TRBJ2-5 showed preferential usage in persistent disease.

After removal of 4 bases from V and 7 bases from J, the junction contained 3 bases not matched to a gene. This CDR3 has 12 residues. CDR1 and CDR2 from the germline V gene are SQVTM and ANQGSEA. There are many counts of this clonotype. Its antigen is still unknown. In building TCR beta libraries, iRepertoire HTBI primers were used together with Arm-PCR of CDR3 regions. A single record per CDR3 protein comes from TCRdb applying MiXCR to the multiplex PCR reads. The data contain about 210,000 distinct CDR3 sequences, approximately 18% of them seen just once; the ten biggest clones take up about 11%. Time point in this sample: newly diagnosed GD, antithyroid drugs for less than 3 months. Generation of the TCR library employed RNA extracted from PBMCs. These data were also reused for a study on T cells in Graves' hyperthyroidism and ophthalmopathy. That source notes: The primer set for the first-round RT-PCR of the TCR CDR3 was HTBI. Among clonotypes expanded in thyroid above 0.001, most were also found in blood.

The sequences come from peripheral blood mononuclear cells (PBMCs), collected at new diagnosis, from a patient treated with antithyroid drugs. The genes are TRBV29-1 and TRBJ1-1, with TRBD1 matching over 10 bases. This clonotype originated in a woman aged 25 to 45 with Graves disease. The DNA for the CDR3 is TGCAGCGTTGTGGGGACAGGGGTTGAAGCTTTCTTT. Translated: CSVVGTGVEAFF.